The 19 T cell receptor beta chains below all came from one sample that was sequenced in a study of blood T cells in healthy people across ages. PCR was performed a second time for about 7 to 11 cycles using a sample-barcoded 5' primer and a J-beta primer mix. TCRdb itself ran the 5' RACE reads through MiXCR, one entry per CDR3 protein. Of roughly 800,000 distinct CDR3 sequences listed, more than 45% were seen once; the top ten hold around 20%. Input material: blood. The receptors come from a man in his thirties or forties in good health.

The chain combines TRBV29-1 with TRBJ2-3; D not certain. Trimming removed 7 bases from V and 11 bases from J, with 19 bases in between. Germline CDR1 and CDR2: SQVTM and ANQGSEA. The CDR3 has 12 residues. The CDR3 is CSAEVTYQMQYF. As DNA, the CDR3 is TGCAGCGCCGAGGTGACTTATCAGATGCAGTATTTT.

This clonotype was counted a few times. The chain carries TRBV27 and TRBJ2-7; a possible D gene is TRBD2 (6 bases). The J call may be mistaken, given a closer DNA end match to TRBJ2-5. The germline V gene encodes CDR1 MNHEY and CDR2 SMNVEV (reference sequence). This CDR3 is 16 amino acids long. CDR3 nucleotide sequence: TGTGCCAGCAGTTCCCGAGGTAGCGGAAGATTGGAGACCCAGTACTTC. It translates to CASSSRGSGRLETQYF.

With respect to this clonotype: A much larger clone differs by one base, so this may be a read error. The rearrangement uses TRBV7-2 and TRBJ2-7; D might be TRBD2 (5 bases). The V and J ends lost 8 bases and 0 bases respectively, with 14 bases between them. The CDR3 extends over 14 amino acids. Germline CDR1 reads SGHTA; CDR2 reads FQGNSA. CDR3 DNA sequence: TGTGCCAGCGGCCTCCGGGGTAGCTCCTACGAGCAGTACTTC. Its translation: CASGLRGSSYEQYF.

This clonotype was seen only a few times. V and J are TRBV6-6 and TRBJ2-5, with a tentative D call TRBD2 (7 bases). V was trimmed by 2 bases and J by 7 bases, leaving 14 bases between them. Germline assignment: CDR1 MNHNY and CDR2 SVGAGI (reference sequence). The CDR3 totals 14 residues. As DNA, the CDR3 is TGTGCCAGCAGTTACGGCGGGGGCGGTCGGACCCAGTACTTC. Translating it yields CASSYGGGGRTQYF.

The DNA for the CDR3 is TGCAGTGCTAGTCGGGAGCGGGCTACAACAGATACGCAGTATTTT. Translated: CSASRERATTDTQYF. The chain joins TRBV20-1 to TRBJ2-3; the D gene is possibly TRBD2 (6 bases). Trimming stripped 3 bases from V and 3 bases from J, with 16 bases between. The germline V gene has CDR1 DFQATT and CDR2 SNEGSKA (reference sequence). This CDR3 comprises 15 residues.

V gene TRBV20-1 combines with J gene TRBJ1-2; TRBD1 matches at 12 bases. The germline V gene encodes CDR1 DFQATT and CDR2 SNEGSKA (reference sequence). V shed 0 bases, J shed 6 bases, and the junction held 8 bases outside the gene matches. This CDR3 comprises 16 residues. The CDR3 loop is CSARDGSGTGGNGYTF. The CDR3 region has the DNA TGCAGTGCTAGAGATGGATCCGGGACAGGGGGCAATGGCTACACCTTC.

This clonotype was observed a handful of times. The CDR3 region has the DNA TGTGCCAGCAGTTTACCTGGGACAGCCCTTTACGAGCAGTACTTC. It specifies CASSLPGTALYEQYF. The chain employs TRBV28 and TRBJ2-7; TRBD1 agrees at 7 bases. Germline CDR1 is MDHEN and CDR2 is SYDVKM. The trim removed 2 bases at V and 4 bases at J, leaving 8 bases unmatched. The CDR3 loop spans 15 amino acids.

This clonotype has only one observation. CDR3 amino acids: CSVGTAANYGYTF. The CDR3 region has the DNA TGCAGCGTTGGGACCGCTGCCAACTATGGCTACACCTTC. The J gene is TRBJ1-2, the V gene TRBV29-1; D remains unclear. The CDR3 loop spans 13 amino acids. Trimming cost V 4 bases and J 2 bases, with 11 bases left between them. Looked up from germline, CDR1 is SQVTM and CDR2 is ANQGSEA.

This clonotype has a handful of counts. The J gene is TRBJ2-7, the V gene TRBV5-1, with TRBD1 as a possible D gene (6 bases). V lost 3 bases and J 2 bases, leaving 21 bases between the germline ends. CDR1 and CDR2 (germline): SGHRS, YFSETQ. The CDR3 consists of 17 residues. The DNA of the CDR3 is TGCGCCAGCAGCTACCTAATGCAGGGGACAAGCACCTACGAGCAGTACTTC. Translated, it gives CASSYLMQGTSTYEQYF.

The V call is TRBV19, the J call TRBJ2-1; tentatively, D is TRBD2 (6 bases). V gave up 1 base and J gave up 2 bases, with 9 bases separating them. The CDR3 contains 15 residues. Germline CDR1 reads LNHDA; CDR2 reads SQIVND (reference sequence). The CDR3 DNA sequence: TGTGCCAGTAGTATAGGCGGGGAAGCCTACAATGAGCAGTTCTTC. Protein: CASSIGGEAYNEQFF.

To note about this clonotype: Germline and junction disagree at one end, which may indicate a read error. This rearrangement joins TRBV6-2 or TRBV6-3 to TRBJ2-1, with 7 bases identical to TRBD2. CDR1 MNHEY and CDR2 SVGEGT come from the germline V gene. CDR3 length: 19 residues. The CDR3 nucleotides read TGTGCCAGCAGTTCCCTGGTGGTAGGCGCGGGAGAAATCCGCAATGGGCAGTTCTTC. Its translation: CASSSLVVGAGEIRNGQFF.

CDR3 DNA: TGCAGTGCTACCCCGGACAGGGGGCAAGTAGATACGCAGTATTTT. The encoded protein is CSATPDRGQVDTQYF. This chain uses TRBV20-1 with TRBJ2-3; 11 bases are shared with TRBD1. This CDR3 is 15 amino acids long. Trimming removed 4 bases from V and 5 bases from J; junction bases left unmatched: 8. Germline CDR1 reads DFQATT; CDR2 reads SNEGSKA (reference sequence).

The chain combines TRBV18 with TRBJ1-1; possibly TRBD1 for D (5 bases). Germline V gene data show CDR1 as KGHSH and CDR2 as LQKENI. This CDR3 region has 13 residues. V gave up 8 bases and J gave up 3 bases, with 13 bases separating them. In DNA, the CDR3 is TGTGCCAGCGCATATAAACAGGACACTGAAGCTTTCTTT. It yields the protein CASAYKQDTEAFF. The entire variable domain, with the rest obtained from reference TRBV18 and TRBJ1-1, is as follows: NAGVMQNPRHLVRRRGQEARLRCSPMKGHSHVYWYRQLPEEGLKFMVYLQKENIIDESGMPKERFSAEFPKEGPSILRIQQVVRGDSAAYFCASAYKQDTEAFFGQGTRLTVV.

This clonotype occurred a few times. The chain is built from TRBV4-2 and TRBJ2-7; 8 positions match TRBD2. Judging by the DNA end, TRBJ2-5 fits better; the J call may be wrong. The CDR3 is 16 amino acids. CDR1 LGHNA and CDR2 YNFKEQ come from the germline V gene. The CDR3 bases are TGTGCCACTCGGGGGGGTGTGGAAAGGCCGGGAGAGACCCAGTACTTC. Protein sequence: CATRGGVERPGETQYF.

The genes are TRBV20-1 and TRBJ1-2, with unresolved D. Trimming shortened V by 2 bases and J by 0 bases, and 7 bases separated the two germline ends. This CDR3 contains 13 residues. Germline CDR1 and CDR2: DFQATT and SNEGSKA (reference sequence). The CDR3 reads CSARNSANYGYTF. The CDR3 bases are TGCAGTGCTAGAAACAGTGCTAACTATGGCTACACCTTC.

This sequence joins TRBV25-1 and TRBJ2-3, with D tentatively TRBD1 (6 bases). This CDR3 is built from 15 residues. Germline lookup yields CDR1 MGHDK and CDR2 SYGVNS. V lost 4 bases to trimming and J lost 1 base, with 12 bases between them. CDR3 in amino acids: CASSGDTTGTDTQYF. The CDR3 DNA sequence: TGTGCCAGCAGTGGGGACACTACGGGCACAGATACGCAGTATTTT.

The genes are TRBV29-1 and TRBJ1-4; TRBD1 might be the D (6 bases). There are 13 residues in the CDR3. The germline V gene encodes CDR1 SQVTM and CDR2 ANQGSEA. The germline V and J ends were trimmed by 6 bases and 8 bases, with 16 bases remaining between them. The CDR3 DNA follows: TGCAGCGTGAGGGGGAGCTCGGAAGAAAAACTGTTTTTT. It is translated as CSVRGSSEEKLFF.

The V gene is TRBV7-2, the J gene TRBJ2-3, with D hard to call. The CDR3 is 13 amino acids. Germline lookup yields CDR1 SGHTA and CDR2 FQGNSA. V was pared by 1 base and J by 3 bases, with 5 bases between. The CDR3 reads CASSLVRTDTQYF. The CDR3 DNA follows: TGTGCCAGCAGCTTAGTCAGGACAGATACGCAGTATTTT. The full variable domain, in which reference TRBV7-2 and TRBJ2-3 provide the parts outside the CDR3, is GAGVSQSPSNKVTEKGKDVELRCDPISGHTALYWYRQSLGQGLEFLIYFQGNSAPDKSGLPSDRFSAERTGGSVSTLTIQRTQQEDSAVYLCASSLVRTDTQYFGPGTRLTVL.

This chain uses TRBV12-3 or TRBV12-4 with TRBJ2-1; 7 bases map to TRBD1. The length of the CDR3 is 16 residues. V lost 3 bases to trimming and J lost 6 bases; unmatched junction nucleotides: 11. The CDR3 loop reads CASSFSLAPGGNEQFF. The CDR3 nucleotides read TGTGCCAGCAGTTTTTCTCTTGCTCCAGGGGGCAATGAGCAGTTCTTC.